A single sample gave rise to the 27 T cell receptor beta chains below, sequenced in a study of blood T cell repertoires in COVID-19. Data came from immunoSEQ multiplex PCR; TCRdb stores just in-frame clones and leaves some out. The table lists about 150,000 clones, 87% of them singletons. The specimen was peripheral blood. These receptor sequences come from a woman aged 55 to 70 with active or convalescent COVID-19.

V usage is TRBV9 and J usage is TRBJ2-5, with 13 positions matching TRBD2. The CDR3 spans 18 residues. V lost 4 bases, J lost 3 bases, and 12 bases stayed unmatched. CDR1 is SGDLS and CDR2 is YYNGEE in the germline V gene. CDR3 DNA sequence: TGTGCCAGCAGCCGCTCCTACCGGACTAGCGGGGGAGAAGAGACCCAGTACTTC. Its translation: CASSRSYRTSGGEETQYF.

The rearrangement uses TRBV2 and TRBJ2-1; a possible D gene is TRBD1 (6 bases). CDR3 size: 17 residues. Germline CDR1 SNHLY, CDR2 FYNNEI. V lost 8 bases and J lost 5, with 25 bases in between. The CDR3 sequence is CASWLSATGQTDNEQFF. In DNA, the CDR3 is TGTGCCAGCTGGCTCTCTGCCACAGGGCAAACAGACAATGAGCAGTTCTTC.

Here the CDR3 reads CASSQGETGELFF. In DNA form, the CDR3 reads TGCGCCAGCAGCCAAGGAGAGACCGGGGAGCTGTTTTTT. This chain uses TRBV4-3 with TRBJ2-2; D unresolved. The length of the CDR3 is 13 residues. Trimming left V 1 base short and J 5 bases short, with 5 bases between. CDR1 and CDR2 from the germline V gene are LGHNA and YSLEER.

The chain joins TRBV6-1 to TRBJ1-4, with D possibly TRBD1 on 5 matching bases. Looked up from germline, CDR1 is MNHNS and CDR2 is SASEGT. Trimming left V 3 bases short and J 11 bases short, with 16 bases between. This CDR3 comprises 14 residues. In DNA, the CDR3 is TGTGCCAGCAGTGACAGGGATCTATCGGACAAACTGTTTTTT. Its translation is CASSDRDLSDKLFF.

The genes are TRBV7-6 and TRBJ1-5, with D hard to call. The germline V gene encodes CDR1 SGHVS and CDR2 FNYEAQ. Trimming took off 0 bases at V and 6 bases at J, with 9 bases between the two ends. The CDR3 is 14 residues long. CDR3 bases: TGTGCCAGCAGCTTAGCGGCGGGAGGTCAGCCCCAGCATTTT. This gives the protein CASSLAAGGQPQHF.

This clone came up once. V gene TRBV9 combines with J gene TRBJ2-2, with 8 bases matching TRBD2. Germline V CDR1 and CDR2: SGDLS, YYNGEE. CDR3 length equals 16 residues. Losses at the gene ends were 6 bases for V and 3 bases for J; bases not matched to a gene: 10. CDR3 sequence reads: CASTLSGAGYTGELFF. CDR3 bases: TGTGCCAGCACCCTTAGCGGGGCGGGCTACACCGGGGAGCTGTTTTTT.

The chain couples TRBV12-3 or TRBV12-4 to TRBJ2-7; possible D gene TRBD1, 5 bases. Trimming stripped 5 bases from V and 2 bases from J, with 10 bases between. This CDR3 region has 13 residues. The chain's CDR3 is CASSLDRAYEQYF. CDR3 DNA sequence: TGTGCCAGCAGTCTCGACAGAGCCTACGAGCAGTACTTC.

This chain connects TRBV5-6 to TRBJ2-5, with a tentative D call TRBD1 (5 bases). There are 15 residues in the CDR3. V was trimmed by 1 base and J by 1 base, leaving 11 bases between them. Germline CDR1 is SGHDT and CDR2 is YYEEEE. Here the CDR3 DNA reads TGTGCCAGCAGCTTGTCGTTGGGGCTCCAAGAGACCCAGTACTTC. Translation gives CASSLSLGLQETQYF. Drawing the rest from reference TRBV5-6 and TRBJ2-5, the complete variable domain is DAGVTQSPTHLIKTRGQQVTLRCSPKSGHDTVSWYQQALGQGPQFIFQYYEEEERQRGNFPDRFSGHQFPNYSSELNVNALLLGDSALYLCASSLSLGLQETQYFGPGTRLLVL.

As DNA, the CDR3 is TGTGCCAGTAGTCAAATCCCCGGACAGGGGATTGGAAACACCATATATTTT. Translating it yields CASSQIPGQGIGNTIYF. V gene TRBV19 combines with J gene TRBJ1-3, with TRBD1 matching 9 bases. Germline V gene lookup returns CDR1 LNHDA and CDR2 SQIVND (reference sequence). The CDR3 covers 17 residues. V shed 5 bases, J shed 3 bases, and the junction held 11 bases outside the gene matches.

The chain carries TRBV5-6 and TRBJ1-2; 8 bases agree with TRBD1. The V gene's germline CDR1 is SGHDT and CDR2 YYEEEE. V trimming: 4 bases; J trimming: 12 bases; junction bases outside the gene matches: 8. The CDR3 loop spans 12 amino acids. CDR3 loop: CASSQWTGRHTF. In DNA form, the CDR3 reads TGTGCCAGCAGCCAGTGGACAGGGCGACACACCTTC. Looking up the rest from reference TRBV5-6 and TRBJ1-2 gives the full variable domain: DAGVTQSPTHLIKTRGQQVTLRCSPKSGHDTVSWYQQALGQGPQFIFQYYEEEERQRGNFPDRFSGHQFPNYSSELNVNALLLGDSALYLCASSQWTGRHTFGSGTRLTVV.

CDR3 nucleotides: TGTGCCAGCAGCCGGCGGGAAGAGCAGTTCTTC. It codes for CASSRREEQFF. The rearrangement uses TRBV7-9 and TRBJ2-1; TRBD2 might be the D (6 bases). CDR3 length: 11 residues. Between the trimmed V and J ends, which lost 5 bases and 10 bases, there was a span of 9 bases. Germline CDR1 is SEHNR and CDR2 is FQNEAQ (reference sequence).

This chain joins TRBV19 and TRBJ2-7; 10 positions agree with TRBD1. V dropped 4 bases and J dropped 4; count of bases not matched to a gene: 7. In germline, CDR1 is LNHDA, CDR2 SQIVND (reference sequence). The CDR3 covers 15 residues. For the CDR3, the DNA is TGTGCCAGTAGTACTACCGGGACAGGGGAATACGAGCAGTACTTC. Translating it yields CASSTTGTGEYEQYF.

The rearrangement links TRBV2 to TRBJ2-7; 12 bases line up with TRBD2. The V gene's germline CDR1 is SNHLY and CDR2 FYNNEI. CDR3 length: 14 amino acids. V dropped 4 bases and J dropped 6; count of bases not matched to a gene: 4. The CDR3 here is CASSGTSGALEQYF. DNA for the CDR3: TGTGCCAGCAGTGGGACTAGCGGGGCCCTCGAGCAGTACTTC.

The chain recombines TRBV5-1 with TRBJ1-2, with TRBD1 matching over 12 bases. Trimming at V came to 3 bases and at J to 5 bases, leaving 5 bases not matched to a gene. The CDR3 has 15 amino acids. From germline, CDR1 is SGHRS and CDR2 YFSETQ. This CDR3 reads CASSWGQGASYGYTF. The CDR3 DNA reads as TGCGCCAGCAGCTGGGGACAGGGGGCCTCATATGGCTACACCTTC. The full variable domain, with the rest looked up from reference TRBV5-1 and TRBJ1-2, is KAGVTQTPRYLIKTRGQQVTLSCSPISGHRSVSWYQQTPGQGLQFLFEYFSETQRNKGNFPGRFSGRQFSNSRSEMNVSTLELGDSALYLCASSWGQGASYGYTFGSGTRLTVV.

Details on this clone: This may be a read error, as it is one base from a much larger clone. The chain combines TRBV2 with TRBJ2-5; 9 bases line up with TRBD2. The CDR3 spans 16 residues. CDR1 and CDR2 from the germline V gene are SNHLY and FYNNEI. J gave up 4 bases and V 4 bases, and 10 bases lay outside the gene matches. The CDR3 here is CASSAPRGGGRETQYF. As DNA, the CDR3 is TGTGCCAGCAGTGCCCCTCGCGGGGGGGGGAGAGAGACCCAGTACTTC.

CDR3 protein: CASSELGAVIYF. The CDR3 DNA follows: TGTGCCAGCAGTGAATTGGGGGCAGTCATATATTTT. V and J are TRBV25-1 and TRBJ1-3; weak D call: TRBD1 (6 bases). The CDR3 covers 12 residues. V was trimmed by 1 base and J by 12 bases, leaving 10 bases between them. CDR1 and CDR2 from the germline V gene are MGHDK and SYGVNS. Full variable domain (remainder filled in from reference TRBV25-1 and TRBJ1-3): EADIYQTPRYLVIGTGKKITLECSQTMGHDKMYWYQQDPGMELHLIHYSYGVNSTEKGDLSSESTVSRIRTEHFPLTLESARPSHTSQYLCASSELGAVIYFGEGSWLTVV.

The chain couples TRBV5-1 to TRBJ2-3, with D possibly matching TRBD2 (6 bases). Germline V gene lookup returns CDR1 SGHRS and CDR2 YFSETQ. Trimming cost V 5 bases and J 4 bases, with 14 bases left between them. CDR3 length: 14 amino acids. The CDR3 bases are TGCGCCAGCAGTCTTCCCTCGGGGGCAGATACGCAGTATTTT. Protein: CASSLPSGADTQYF. Looking up the rest from reference TRBV5-1 and TRBJ2-3 gives the full variable domain: KAGVTQTPRYLIKTRGQQVTLSCSPISGHRSVSWYQQTPGQGLQFLFEYFSETQRNKGNFPGRFSGRQFSNSRSEMNVSTLELGDSALYLCASSLPSGADTQYFGPGTRLTVL.

This chain joins TRBV6-4 and TRBJ2-1; D perhaps matches TRBD1 (6 bases). The length of the CDR3 is 17 residues. V was shortened by 0 bases and J by 0 bases, with 12 bases between the two germline ends. Germline V lookup: CDR1 MRHNA, CDR2 SNTAGT. The CDR3 loop is CASSDSGAGSSYNEQFF. CDR3 coding DNA: TGTGCCAGCAGTGACTCGGGGGCAGGGAGCTCCTACAATGAGCAGTTCTTC.

The V gene is TRBV5-4, the J gene TRBJ1-2; 10 bases align to TRBD1. CDR3 size: 16 residues. In germline, CDR1 is SGHNT, CDR2 YYREEE (reference sequence). V dropped 3 bases and J dropped 0; count of bases not matched to a gene: 5. The CDR3, as DNA: TGTGCCAGCAGCTCGTGGGACAGGGGTCCTAACTATGGCTACACCTTC. As protein: CASSSWDRGPNYGYTF.

V is TRBV6-6 and J is TRBJ1-2; weak D call: TRBD1 (6 bases). V was trimmed by 5 bases and J by 6 bases, leaving 10 bases between them. Germline CDR1 MNHNY, CDR2 SVGAGI (reference sequence). This CDR3 has 12 residues. CDR3 protein: CASSATGNGYTF. Written as DNA, the CDR3 is TGTGCCAGCAGTGCCACAGGGAATGGCTACACCTTC.

The J gene is TRBJ2-3, the V gene TRBV19, with D tentatively TRBD1 (6 bases). This CDR3 is 15 amino acids long. V was trimmed by 1 base and J by 4 bases, leaving 12 bases between them. Germline CDR1 and CDR2: LNHDA and SQIVND (reference sequence). The chain's CDR3 is CASSIGQGSADTQYF. CDR3 nucleotide sequence: TGTGCCAGTAGTATAGGGCAGGGGTCGGCAGATACGCAGTATTTT.

The genes are TRBV30 and TRBJ1-5; no clear D gene. Germline CDR1 is GTSNPN and CDR2 is SVGIG (reference sequence). Trimming cost V 1 base and J 3 bases, with 7 bases left between them. CDR3 length: 13 residues. The CDR3 sequence: CAWSAQDNQPQHF. Written as DNA, the CDR3 is TGTGCCTGGAGTGCCCAGGACAATCAGCCCCAGCATTTT.

V is TRBV6-1 and J is TRBJ2-5, with a tentative D call TRBD2 (7 bases). This CDR3 contains 15 residues. The germline CDR1 and CDR2 sequences are MNHNS and SASEGT. Trimming stripped 1 base from V and 5 bases from J, with 14 bases between. CDR3 region: CASSEVRGAGETQYF. Here the CDR3 DNA reads TGTGCCAGCAGTGAAGTCCGGGGGGCAGGGGAGACCCAGTACTTC.

This chain connects TRBV6-4 to TRBJ1-6; 8 positions match TRBD1. With 3 bases clipped from V and 14 bases from J, the junction kept 12 bases outside the gene matches. CDR3 length: 15 residues. Germline lookup yields CDR1 MRHNA and CDR2 SNTAGT. CDR3 residues: CASSELTGGRPALHF. In nucleotides, the CDR3 is TGTGCCAGCAGTGAACTTACAGGGGGGCGCCCCGCCCTCCACTTT.

V gene TRBV5-8 combines with J gene TRBJ2-7; 9 bases fit TRBD1. The V gene's germline CDR1 is SGHTS and CDR2 YDEGEE. This CDR3 is built from 14 residues. V was clipped by 5 bases and J by 6 bases; unmatched bases: 9. This CDR3 reads CASRSTGGSSEQYF. CDR3 nucleotides: TGTGCCAGCAGGTCCACAGGGGGCTCATCCGAGCAGTACTTC. Looking up the rest from reference TRBV5-8 and TRBJ2-7 gives the full variable domain: EAGVTQSPTHLIKTRGQQATLRCSPISGHTSVYWYQQALGLGLQFLLWYDEGEERNRGNFPPRFSGRQFPNYSSELNVNALELEDSALYLCASRSTGGSSEQYFGPGTRLTVT.

The V gene is TRBV10-3, the J gene TRBJ1-1; D might be TRBD1 (6 bases). Germline V gives CDR1 ENHRY, CDR2 SYGVKD. The CDR3 loop spans 14 amino acids. The ends were cut back, 8 bases at V and 5 bases at J, with 18 bases in the middle. The CDR3 DNA is TGTGCCATCGGGGAACAGGGAAGAGGGACTGAAGCTTTCTTT. It codes for CAIGEQGRGTEAFF.

This chain connects TRBV18 to TRBJ1-2; 8 nucleotides agree with TRBD1. The V segment lost 2 bases and the J segment 6 bases; nucleotides outside the gene matches: 8. The CDR3 consists of 15 residues. In germline, CDR1 is KGHSH, CDR2 LQKENI. The CDR3 DNA reads TGTGCCAGCTCACCAGGGATTGGACAGGGAAATGGCTACACCTTC. It yields the protein CASSPGIGQGNGYTF.